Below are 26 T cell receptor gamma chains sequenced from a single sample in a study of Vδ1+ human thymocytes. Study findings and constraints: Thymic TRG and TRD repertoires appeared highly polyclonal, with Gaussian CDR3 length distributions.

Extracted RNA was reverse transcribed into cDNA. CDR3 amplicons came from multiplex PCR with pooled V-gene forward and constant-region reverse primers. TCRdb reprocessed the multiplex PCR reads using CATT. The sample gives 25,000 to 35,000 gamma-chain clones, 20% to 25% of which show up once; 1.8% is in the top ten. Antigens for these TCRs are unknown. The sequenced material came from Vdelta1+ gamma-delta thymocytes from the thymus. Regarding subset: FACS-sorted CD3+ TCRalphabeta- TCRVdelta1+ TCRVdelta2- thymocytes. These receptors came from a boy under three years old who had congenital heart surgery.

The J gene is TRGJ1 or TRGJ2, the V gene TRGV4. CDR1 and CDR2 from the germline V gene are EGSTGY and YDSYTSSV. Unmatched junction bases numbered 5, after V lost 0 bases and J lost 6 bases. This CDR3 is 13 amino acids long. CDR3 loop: CATWDGTRYKKLF. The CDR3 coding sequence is TGTGCCACCTGGGATGGGACGCGTTATAAGAAACTCTTT.

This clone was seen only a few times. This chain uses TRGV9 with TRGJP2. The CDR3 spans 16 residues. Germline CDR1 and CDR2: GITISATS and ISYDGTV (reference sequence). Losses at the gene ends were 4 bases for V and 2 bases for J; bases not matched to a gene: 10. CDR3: CALWELHGSSDWIKTF. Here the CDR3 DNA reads TGTGCCTTGTGGGAACTACACGGGAGTAGTGATTGGATCAAGACGTTT.

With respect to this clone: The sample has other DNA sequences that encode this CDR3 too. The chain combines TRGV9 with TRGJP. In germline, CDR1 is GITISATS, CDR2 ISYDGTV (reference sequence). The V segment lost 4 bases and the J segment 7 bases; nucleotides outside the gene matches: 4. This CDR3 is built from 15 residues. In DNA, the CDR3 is TGTGCCTTGTGGGATCGGGAGTTGGGCAAAAAAATCAAGGTATTT. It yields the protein CALWDRELGKKIKVF.

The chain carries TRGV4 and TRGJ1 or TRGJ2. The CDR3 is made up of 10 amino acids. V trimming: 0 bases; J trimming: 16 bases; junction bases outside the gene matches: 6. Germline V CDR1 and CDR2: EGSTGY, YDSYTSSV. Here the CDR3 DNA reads TGTGCCACCTGGGATGGGCCGGTTCTCTTT. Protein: CATWDGPVLF.

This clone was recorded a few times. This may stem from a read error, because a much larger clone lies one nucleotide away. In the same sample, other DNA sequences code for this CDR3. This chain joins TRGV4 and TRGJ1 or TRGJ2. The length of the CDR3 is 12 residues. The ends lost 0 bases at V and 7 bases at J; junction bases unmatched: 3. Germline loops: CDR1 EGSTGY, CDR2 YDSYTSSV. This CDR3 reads CATWDGRYKKLF. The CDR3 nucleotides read TGTGCCACCTGGGATGGGAGGTATAAGAAACTCTTT.

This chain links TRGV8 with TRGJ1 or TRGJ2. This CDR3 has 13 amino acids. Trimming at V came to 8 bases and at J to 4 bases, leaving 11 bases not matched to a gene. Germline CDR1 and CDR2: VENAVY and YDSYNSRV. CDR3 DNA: TGTGCCACCTCGAAACCGGGGTATTATAAGAAACTCTTT. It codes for CATSKPGYYKKLF.

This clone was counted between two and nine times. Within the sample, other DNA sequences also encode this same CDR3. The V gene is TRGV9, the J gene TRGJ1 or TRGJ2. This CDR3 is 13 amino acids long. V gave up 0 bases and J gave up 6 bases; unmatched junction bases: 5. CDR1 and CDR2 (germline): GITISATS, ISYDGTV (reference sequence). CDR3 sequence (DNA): TGTGCCTTGTGGGAGGTGCGGGGTTATAAGAAACTCTTT. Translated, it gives CALWEVRGYKKLF.

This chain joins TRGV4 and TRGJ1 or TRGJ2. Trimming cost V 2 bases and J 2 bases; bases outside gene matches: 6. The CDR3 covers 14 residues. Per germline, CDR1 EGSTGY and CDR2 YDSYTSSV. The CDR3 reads CATWDAKDYYKKLF. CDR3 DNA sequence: TGTGCCACCTGGGATGCCAAGGATTATTATAAGAAACTCTTT.

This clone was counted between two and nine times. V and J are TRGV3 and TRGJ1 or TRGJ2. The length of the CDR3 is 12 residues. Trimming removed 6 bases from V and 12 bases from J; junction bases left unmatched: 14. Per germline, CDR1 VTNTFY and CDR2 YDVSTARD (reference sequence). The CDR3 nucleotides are TGTGCCACCTGGTCCCGACGGGTAGGGAAACTCTTT. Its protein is CATWSRRVGKLF.

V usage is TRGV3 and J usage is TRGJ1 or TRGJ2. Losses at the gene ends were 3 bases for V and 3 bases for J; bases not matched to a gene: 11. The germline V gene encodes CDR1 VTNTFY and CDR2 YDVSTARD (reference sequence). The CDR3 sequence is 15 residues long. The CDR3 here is CATWDGKAPYYKKLF. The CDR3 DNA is TGTGCCACCTGGGACGGGAAGGCCCCTTATTATAAGAAACTCTTT.

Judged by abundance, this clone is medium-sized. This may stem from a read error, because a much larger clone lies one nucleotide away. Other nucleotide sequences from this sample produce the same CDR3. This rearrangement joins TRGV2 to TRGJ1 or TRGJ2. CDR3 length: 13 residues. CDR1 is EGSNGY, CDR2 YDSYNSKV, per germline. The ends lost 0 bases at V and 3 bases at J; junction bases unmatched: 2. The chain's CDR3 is CATWDGIYYKKLF. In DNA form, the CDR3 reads TGTGCCACCTGGGACGGGATTTATTATAAGAAACTCTTT.

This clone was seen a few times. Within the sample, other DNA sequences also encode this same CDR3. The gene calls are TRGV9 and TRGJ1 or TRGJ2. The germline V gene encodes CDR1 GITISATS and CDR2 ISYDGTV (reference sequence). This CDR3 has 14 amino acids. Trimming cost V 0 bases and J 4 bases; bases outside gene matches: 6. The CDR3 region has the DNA TGTGCCTTGTGGGAGGTGCCTAGGTATTATAAGAAACTCTTT. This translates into CALWEVPRYYKKLF.

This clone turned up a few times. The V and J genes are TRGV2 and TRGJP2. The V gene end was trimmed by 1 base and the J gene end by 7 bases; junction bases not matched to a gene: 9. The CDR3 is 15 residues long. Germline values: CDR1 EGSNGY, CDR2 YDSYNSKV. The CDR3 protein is CATWDGHPVDWIKTF. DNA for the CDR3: TGTGCCACCTGGGACGGCCATCCGGTTGATTGGATCAAGACGTTT.

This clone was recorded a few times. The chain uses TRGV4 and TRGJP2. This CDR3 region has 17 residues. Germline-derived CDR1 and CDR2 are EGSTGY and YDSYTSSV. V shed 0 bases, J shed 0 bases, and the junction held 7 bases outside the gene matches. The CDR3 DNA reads TGTGCCACCTGGGATGGGCCCTACTATAGTAGTGATTGGATCAAGACGTTT. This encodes CATWDGPYYSSDWIKTF.

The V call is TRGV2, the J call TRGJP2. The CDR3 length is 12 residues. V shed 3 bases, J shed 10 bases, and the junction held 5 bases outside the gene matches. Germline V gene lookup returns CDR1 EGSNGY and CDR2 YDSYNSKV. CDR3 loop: CATWDSSWIKTF. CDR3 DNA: TGTGCCACCTGGGACTCGAGTTGGATCAAGACGTTT.

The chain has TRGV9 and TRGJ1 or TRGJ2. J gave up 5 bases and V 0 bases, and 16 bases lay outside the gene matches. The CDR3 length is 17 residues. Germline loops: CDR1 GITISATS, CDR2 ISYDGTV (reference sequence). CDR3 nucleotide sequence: TGTGCCTTGTGGGAGGTGCTTAATTCGAATCCGAATTATAAGAAACTCTTT. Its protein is CALWEVLNSNPNYKKLF.

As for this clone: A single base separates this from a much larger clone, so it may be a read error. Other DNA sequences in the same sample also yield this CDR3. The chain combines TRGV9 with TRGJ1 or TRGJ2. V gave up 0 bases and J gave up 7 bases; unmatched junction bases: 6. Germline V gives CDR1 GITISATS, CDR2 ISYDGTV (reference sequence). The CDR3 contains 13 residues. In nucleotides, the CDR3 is TGTGCCTTGTGGGAGGTGCTGGAGTATAAGAAACTCTTT. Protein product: CALWEVLEYKKLF.

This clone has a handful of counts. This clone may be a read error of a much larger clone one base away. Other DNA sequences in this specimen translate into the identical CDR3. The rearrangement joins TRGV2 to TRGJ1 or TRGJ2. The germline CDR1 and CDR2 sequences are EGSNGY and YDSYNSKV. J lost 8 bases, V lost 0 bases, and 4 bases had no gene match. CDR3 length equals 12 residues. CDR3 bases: TGTGCCACCTGGGACGGGCGGGATAAGAAACTCTTT. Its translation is CATWDGRDKKLF.

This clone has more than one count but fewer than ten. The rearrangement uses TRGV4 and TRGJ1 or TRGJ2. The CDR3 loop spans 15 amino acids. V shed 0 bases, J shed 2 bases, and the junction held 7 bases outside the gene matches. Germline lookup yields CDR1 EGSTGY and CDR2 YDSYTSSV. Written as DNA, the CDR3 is TGTGCCACCTGGGATGGGCGTGGATATTATTATAAGAAACTCTTT. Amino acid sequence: CATWDGRGYYYKKLF.

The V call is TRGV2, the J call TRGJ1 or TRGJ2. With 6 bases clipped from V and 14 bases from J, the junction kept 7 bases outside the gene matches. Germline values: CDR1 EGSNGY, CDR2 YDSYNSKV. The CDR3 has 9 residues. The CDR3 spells CATWSEELF. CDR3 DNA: TGTGCCACCTGGTCGGAGGAACTCTTT.

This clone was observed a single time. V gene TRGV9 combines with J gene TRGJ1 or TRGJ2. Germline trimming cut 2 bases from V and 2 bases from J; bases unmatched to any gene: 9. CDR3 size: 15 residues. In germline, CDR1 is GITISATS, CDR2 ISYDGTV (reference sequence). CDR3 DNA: TGTGCCTTGTGGGAGGCACCTCATTATTATTATAAGAAACTCTTT. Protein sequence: CALWEAPHYYYKKLF.

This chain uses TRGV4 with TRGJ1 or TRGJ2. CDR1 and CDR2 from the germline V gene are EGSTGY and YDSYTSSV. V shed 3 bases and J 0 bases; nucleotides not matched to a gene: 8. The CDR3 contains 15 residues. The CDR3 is CATWDQPMNYYKKLF. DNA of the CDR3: TGTGCCACCTGGGATCAGCCCATGAATTATTATAAGAAACTCTTT.

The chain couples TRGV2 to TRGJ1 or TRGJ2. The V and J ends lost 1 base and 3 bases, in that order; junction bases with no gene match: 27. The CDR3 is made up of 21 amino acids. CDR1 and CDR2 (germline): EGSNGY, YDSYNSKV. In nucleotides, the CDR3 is TGTGCCACCTGGGACGGACTTGAGGTTCATTCACCGTTTAGGGTTTATTATAAGAAACTCTTT. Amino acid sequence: CATWDGLEVHSPFRVYYKKLF.

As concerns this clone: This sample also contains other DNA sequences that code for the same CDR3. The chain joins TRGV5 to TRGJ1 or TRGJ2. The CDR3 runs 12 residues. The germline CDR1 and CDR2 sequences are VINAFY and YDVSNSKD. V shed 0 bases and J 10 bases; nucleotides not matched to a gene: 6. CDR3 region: CATWDRPPKKLF. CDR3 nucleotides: TGTGCCACCTGGGACAGGCCCCCGAAGAAACTCTTT.

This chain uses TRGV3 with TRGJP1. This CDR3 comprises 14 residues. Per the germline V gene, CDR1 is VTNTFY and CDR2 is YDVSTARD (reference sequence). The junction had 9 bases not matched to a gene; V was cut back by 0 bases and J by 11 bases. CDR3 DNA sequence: TGTGCCACCTGGGACAGGCTAGGTTTGTGGTTCAAGATATTT. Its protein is CATWDRLGLWFKIF.

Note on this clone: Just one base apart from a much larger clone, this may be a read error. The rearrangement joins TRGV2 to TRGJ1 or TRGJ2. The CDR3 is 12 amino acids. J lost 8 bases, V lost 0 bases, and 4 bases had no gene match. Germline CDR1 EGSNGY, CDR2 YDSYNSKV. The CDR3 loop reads CATWDGHNKKLF. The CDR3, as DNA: TGTGCCACCTGGGACGGGCATAATAAGAAACTCTTT.